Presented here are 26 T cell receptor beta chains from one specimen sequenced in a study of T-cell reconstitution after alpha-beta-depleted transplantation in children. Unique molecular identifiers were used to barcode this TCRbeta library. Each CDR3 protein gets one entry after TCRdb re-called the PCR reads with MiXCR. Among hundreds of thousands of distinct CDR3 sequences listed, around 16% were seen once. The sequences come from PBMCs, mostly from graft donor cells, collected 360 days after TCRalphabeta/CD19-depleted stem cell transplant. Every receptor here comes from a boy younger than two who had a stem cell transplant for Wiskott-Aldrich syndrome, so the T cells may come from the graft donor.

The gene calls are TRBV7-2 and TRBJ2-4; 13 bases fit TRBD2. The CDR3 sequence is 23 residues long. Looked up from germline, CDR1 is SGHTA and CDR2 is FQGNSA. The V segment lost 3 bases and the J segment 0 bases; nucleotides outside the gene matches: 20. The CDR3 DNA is TGTGCCAGCAGCTTCCGGGGAGGGACTAGCGGGACCCGAGGATATGGAGCCAAAAACATTCAGTACTTC. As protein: CASSFRGGTSGTRGYGAKNIQYF.

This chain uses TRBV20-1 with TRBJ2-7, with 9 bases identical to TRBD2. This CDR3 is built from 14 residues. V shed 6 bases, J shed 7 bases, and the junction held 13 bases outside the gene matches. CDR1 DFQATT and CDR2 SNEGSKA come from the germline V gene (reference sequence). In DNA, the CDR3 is TGCAGTGCAGTACAGGGGACTAGCCCCGTGGAGCAGTACTTC. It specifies CSAVQGTSPVEQYF.

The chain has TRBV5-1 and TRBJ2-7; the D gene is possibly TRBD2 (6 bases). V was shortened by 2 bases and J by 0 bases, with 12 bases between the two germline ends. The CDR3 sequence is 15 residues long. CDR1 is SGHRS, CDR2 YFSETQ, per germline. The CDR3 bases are TGCGCCAGCAGCTTCTATCGGGAGCCCTCCTACGAGCAGTACTTC. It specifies CASSFYREPSYEQYF.

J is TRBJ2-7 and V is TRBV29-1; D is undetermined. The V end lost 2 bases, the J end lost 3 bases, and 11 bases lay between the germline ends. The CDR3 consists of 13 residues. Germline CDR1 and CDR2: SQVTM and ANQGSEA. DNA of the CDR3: TGCAGCGTTGAAACGGACGTCCTCTACGAGCAGTACTTC. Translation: CSVETDVLYEQYF.

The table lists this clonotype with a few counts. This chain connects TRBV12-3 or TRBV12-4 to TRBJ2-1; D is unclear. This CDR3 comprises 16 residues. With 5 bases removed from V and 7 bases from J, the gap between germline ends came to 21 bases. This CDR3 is CASSPYDLVVFNEQFF. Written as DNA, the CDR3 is TGTGCCAGCAGTCCATACGACCTAGTAGTCTTTAATGAGCAGTTCTTC.

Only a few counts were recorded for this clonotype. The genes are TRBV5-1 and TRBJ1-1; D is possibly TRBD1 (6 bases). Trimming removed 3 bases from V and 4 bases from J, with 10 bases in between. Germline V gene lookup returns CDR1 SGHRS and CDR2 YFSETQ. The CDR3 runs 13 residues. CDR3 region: CASSSRGGTEAFF. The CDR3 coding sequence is TGCGCCAGCAGCTCCAGAGGGGGCACTGAAGCTTTCTTT.

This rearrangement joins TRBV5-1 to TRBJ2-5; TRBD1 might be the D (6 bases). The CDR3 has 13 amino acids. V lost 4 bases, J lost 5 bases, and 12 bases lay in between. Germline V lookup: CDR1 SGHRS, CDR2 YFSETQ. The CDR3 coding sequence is TGCGCCAGCAGCCATACAGGGATGGAGACCCAGTACTTC. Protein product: CASSHTGMETQYF.

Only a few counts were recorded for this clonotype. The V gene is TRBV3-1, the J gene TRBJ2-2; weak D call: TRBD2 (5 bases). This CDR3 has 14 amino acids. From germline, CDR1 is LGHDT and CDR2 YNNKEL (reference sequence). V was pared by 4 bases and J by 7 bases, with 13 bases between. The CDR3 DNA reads TGTGCCAGCAGCCGAAGAAGGGAGAACGGGGAGCTGTTTTTT. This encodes CASSRRRENGELFF.

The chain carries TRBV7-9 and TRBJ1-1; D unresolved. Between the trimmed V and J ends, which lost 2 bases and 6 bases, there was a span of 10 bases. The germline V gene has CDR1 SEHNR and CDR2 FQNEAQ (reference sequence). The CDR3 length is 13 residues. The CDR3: CASSLSTFAEAFF. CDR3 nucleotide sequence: TGTGCCAGCAGCTTAAGTACCTTCGCTGAAGCTTTCTTT.

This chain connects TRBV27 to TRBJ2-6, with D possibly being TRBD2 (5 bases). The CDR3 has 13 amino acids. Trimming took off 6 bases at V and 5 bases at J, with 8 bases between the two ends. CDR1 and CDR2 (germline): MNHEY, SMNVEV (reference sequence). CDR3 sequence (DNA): TGTGCCAGCAGGGGAGCGTGGGCCAACGTCCTGACTTTC. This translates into CASRGAWANVLTF.

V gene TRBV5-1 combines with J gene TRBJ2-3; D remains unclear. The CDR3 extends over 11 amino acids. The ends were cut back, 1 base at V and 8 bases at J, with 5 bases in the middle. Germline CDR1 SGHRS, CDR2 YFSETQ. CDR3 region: CASSLFGTQYF. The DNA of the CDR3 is TGCGCCAGCAGCTTGTTTGGTACGCAGTATTTT.

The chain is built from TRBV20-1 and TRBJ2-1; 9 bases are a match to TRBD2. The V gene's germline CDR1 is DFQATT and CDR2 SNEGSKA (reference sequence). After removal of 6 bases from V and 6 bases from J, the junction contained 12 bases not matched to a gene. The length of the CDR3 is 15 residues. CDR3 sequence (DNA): TGCAGTGCATCAATTAGCGGGAGTCTCGCCAATGAGCAGTTCTTC. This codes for CSASISGSLANEQFF.

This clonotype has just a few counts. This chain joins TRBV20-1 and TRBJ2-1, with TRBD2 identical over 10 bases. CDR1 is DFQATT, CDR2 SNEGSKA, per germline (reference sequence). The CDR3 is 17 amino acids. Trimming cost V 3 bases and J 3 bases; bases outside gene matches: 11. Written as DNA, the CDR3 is TGCAGTGCTAGTAATAGCGGGGGGTTTGGGTTCTACAATGAGCAGTTCTTC. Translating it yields CSASNSGGFGFYNEQFF.

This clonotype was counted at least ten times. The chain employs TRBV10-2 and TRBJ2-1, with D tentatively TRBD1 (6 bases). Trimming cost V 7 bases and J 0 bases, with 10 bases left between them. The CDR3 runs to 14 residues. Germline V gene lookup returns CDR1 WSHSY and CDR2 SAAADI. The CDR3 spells CASKDSSSYNEQFF. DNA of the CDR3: TGCGCCAGCAAGGACAGTAGCTCCTACAATGAGCAGTTCTTC.

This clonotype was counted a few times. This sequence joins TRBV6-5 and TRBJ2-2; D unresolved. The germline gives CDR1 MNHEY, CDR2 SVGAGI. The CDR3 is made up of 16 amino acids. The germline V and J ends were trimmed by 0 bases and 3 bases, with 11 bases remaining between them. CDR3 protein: CASSYSKGSHTGELFF. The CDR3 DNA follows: TGTGCCAGCAGTTACTCGAAAGGGTCCCACACCGGGGAGCTGTTTTTT.

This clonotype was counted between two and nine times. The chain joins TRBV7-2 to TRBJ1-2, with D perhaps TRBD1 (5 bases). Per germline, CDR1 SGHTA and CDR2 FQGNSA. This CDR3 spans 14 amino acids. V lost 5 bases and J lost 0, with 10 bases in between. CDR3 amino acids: CASSRKGANYGYTF. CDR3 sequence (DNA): TGTGCCAGCAGCAGGAAAGGGGCTAACTATGGCTACACCTTC. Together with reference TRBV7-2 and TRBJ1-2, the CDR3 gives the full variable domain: GAGVSQSPSNKVTEKGKDVELRCDPISGHTALYWYRQSLGQGLEFLIYFQGNSAPDKSGLPSDRFSAERTGGSVSTLTIQRTQQEDSAVYLCASSRKGANYGYTFGSGTRLTVV.

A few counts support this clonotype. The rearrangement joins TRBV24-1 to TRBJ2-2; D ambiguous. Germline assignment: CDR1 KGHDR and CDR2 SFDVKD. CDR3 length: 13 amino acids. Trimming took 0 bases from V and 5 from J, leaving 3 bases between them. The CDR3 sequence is CATSDLGTGELFF. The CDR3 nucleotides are TGTGCCACCAGTGATTTGGGGACCGGGGAGCTGTTTTTT.

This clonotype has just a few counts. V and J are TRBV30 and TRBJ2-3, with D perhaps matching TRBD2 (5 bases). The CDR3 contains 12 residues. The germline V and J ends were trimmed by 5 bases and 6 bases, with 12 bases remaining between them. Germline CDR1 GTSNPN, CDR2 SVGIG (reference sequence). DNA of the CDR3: TGTGCCTGGTCGGTGATAGCGGATACGCAGTATTTT. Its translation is CAWSVIADTQYF. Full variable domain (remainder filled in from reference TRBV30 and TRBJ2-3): SQTIHQWPATLVQPVGSPLSLECTVEGTSNPNLYWYRQAAGRGLQLLFYSVGIGQISSEVPQNLSASRPQDRQFILSSKKLLLSDSGFYLCAWSVIADTQYFGPGTRLTVL.

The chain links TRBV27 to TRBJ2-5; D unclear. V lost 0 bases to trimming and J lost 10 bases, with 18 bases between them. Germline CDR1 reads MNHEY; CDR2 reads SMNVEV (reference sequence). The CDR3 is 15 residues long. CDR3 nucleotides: TGTGCCAGCAGTTTATCCACAGTGTCCGGATCTCTCCAGTACTTC. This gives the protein CASSLSTVSGSLQYF.

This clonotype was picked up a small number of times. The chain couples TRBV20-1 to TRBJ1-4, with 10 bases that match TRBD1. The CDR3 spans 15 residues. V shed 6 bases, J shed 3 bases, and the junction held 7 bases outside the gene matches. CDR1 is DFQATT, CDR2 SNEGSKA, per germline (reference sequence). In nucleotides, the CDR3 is TGCAGTGCGAGGGACAGGGGAGTGTCTAATGAAAAACTGTTTTTT. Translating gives CSARDRGVSNEKLFF.

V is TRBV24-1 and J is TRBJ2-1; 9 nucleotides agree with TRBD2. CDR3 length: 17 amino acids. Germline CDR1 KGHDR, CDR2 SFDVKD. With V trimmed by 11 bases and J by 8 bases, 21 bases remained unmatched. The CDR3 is CAIPRAQRGDLVHEQFF. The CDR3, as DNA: TGTGCCATCCCAAGAGCGCAGCGGGGGGATCTAGTCCATGAGCAGTTCTTC.

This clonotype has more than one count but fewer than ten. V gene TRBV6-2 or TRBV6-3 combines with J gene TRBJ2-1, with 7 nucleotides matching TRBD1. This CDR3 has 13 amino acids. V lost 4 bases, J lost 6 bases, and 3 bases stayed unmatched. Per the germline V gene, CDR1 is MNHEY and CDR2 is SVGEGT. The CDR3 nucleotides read TGTGCCAGCAGTTGGGACAGACTCAATGAGCAGTTCTTC. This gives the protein CASSWDRLNEQFF.

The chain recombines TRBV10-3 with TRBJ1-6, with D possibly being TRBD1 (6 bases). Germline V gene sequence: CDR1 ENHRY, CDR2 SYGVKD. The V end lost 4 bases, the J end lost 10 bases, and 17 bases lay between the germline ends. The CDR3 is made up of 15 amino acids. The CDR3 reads CAISGGGASGSPLHF. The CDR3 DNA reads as TGTGCCATCAGTGGTGGGGGGGCCTCGGGATCACCCCTCCACTTT.

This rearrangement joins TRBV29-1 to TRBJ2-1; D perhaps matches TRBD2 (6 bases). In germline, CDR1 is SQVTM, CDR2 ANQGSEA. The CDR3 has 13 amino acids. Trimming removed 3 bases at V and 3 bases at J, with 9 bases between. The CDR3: CSVEQDYYNEQFF. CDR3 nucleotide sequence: TGCAGCGTTGAGCAGGACTACTACAATGAGCAGTTCTTC.

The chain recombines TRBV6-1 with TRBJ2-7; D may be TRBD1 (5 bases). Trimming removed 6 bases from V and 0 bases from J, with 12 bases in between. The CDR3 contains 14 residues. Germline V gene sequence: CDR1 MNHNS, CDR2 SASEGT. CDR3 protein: CASRPTVNSYEQYF. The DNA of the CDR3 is TGTGCCAGCAGGCCGACAGTTAACTCCTACGAGCAGTACTTC.

DNA of the CDR3: TGTGCCAGCAGCGTAGTACGTAACGGGAGAGGAGGTGAGCAGTTCTTC. Translated, it gives CASSVVRNGRGGEQFF. V and J are TRBV9 and TRBJ2-1, with D maybe TRBD2 (6 bases). The germline CDR1 and CDR2 sequences are SGDLS and YYNGEE. Trimming stripped 0 bases from V and 9 bases from J, with 19 bases between. The CDR3 consists of 16 residues.